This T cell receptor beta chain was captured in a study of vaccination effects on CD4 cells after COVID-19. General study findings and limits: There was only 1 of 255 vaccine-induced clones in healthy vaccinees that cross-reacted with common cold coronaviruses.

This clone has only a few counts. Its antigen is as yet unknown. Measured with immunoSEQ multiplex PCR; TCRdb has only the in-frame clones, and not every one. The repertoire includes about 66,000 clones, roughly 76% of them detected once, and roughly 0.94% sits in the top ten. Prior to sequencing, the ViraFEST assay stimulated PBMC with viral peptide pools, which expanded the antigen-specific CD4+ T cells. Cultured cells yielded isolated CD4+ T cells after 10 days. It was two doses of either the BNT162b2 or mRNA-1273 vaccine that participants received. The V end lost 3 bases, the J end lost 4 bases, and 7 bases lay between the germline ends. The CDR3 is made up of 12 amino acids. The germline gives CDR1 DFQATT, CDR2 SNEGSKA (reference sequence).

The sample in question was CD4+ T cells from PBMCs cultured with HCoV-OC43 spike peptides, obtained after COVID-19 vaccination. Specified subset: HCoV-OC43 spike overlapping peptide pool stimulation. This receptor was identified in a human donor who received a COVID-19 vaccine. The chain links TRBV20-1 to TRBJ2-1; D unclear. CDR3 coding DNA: TGCAGTGCTAGTGACGGATACAATGAGCAGTTCTTC. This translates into CSASDGYNEQFF.